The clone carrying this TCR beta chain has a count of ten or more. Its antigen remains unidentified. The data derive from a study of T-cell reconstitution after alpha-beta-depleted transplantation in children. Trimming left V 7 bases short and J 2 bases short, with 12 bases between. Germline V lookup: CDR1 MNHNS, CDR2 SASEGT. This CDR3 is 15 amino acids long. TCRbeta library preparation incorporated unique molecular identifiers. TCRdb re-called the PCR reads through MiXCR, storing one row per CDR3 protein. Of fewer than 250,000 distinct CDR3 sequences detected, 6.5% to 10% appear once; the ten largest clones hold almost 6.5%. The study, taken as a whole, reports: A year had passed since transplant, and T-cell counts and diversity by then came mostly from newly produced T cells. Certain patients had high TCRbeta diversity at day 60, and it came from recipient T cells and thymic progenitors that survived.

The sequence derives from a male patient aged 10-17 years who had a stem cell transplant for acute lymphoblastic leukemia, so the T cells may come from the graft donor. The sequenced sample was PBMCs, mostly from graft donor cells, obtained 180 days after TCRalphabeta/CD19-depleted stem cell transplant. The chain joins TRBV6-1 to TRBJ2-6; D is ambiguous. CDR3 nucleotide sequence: TGTGCCAGCAACATTAAAGGGCCTGGGGCCAACGTCCTGACTTTC. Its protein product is CASNIKGPGANVLTF.